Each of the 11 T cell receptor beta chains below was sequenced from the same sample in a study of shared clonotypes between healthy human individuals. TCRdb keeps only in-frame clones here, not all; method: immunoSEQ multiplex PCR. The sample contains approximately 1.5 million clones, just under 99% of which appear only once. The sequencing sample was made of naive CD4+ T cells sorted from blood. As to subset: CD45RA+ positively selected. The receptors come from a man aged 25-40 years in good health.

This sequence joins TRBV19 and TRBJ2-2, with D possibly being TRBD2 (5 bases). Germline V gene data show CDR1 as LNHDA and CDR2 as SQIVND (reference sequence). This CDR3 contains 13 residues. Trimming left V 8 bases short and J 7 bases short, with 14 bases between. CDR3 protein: CASSLGVVGELFF. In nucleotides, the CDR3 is TGTGCCAGTTCCCTCGGGGTAGTCGGGGAGCTGTTTTTT.

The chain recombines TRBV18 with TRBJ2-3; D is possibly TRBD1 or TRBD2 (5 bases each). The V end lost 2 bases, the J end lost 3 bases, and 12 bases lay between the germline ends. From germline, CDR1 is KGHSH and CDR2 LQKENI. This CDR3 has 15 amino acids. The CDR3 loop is CASSPSGAVTDTQYF. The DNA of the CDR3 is TGTGCCAGCTCACCATCCGGGGCGGTGACAGATACGCAGTATTTT.

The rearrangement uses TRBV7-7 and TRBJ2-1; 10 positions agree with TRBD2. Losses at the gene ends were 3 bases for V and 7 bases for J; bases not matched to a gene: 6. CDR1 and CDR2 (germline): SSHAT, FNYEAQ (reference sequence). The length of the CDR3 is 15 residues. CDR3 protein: CASSFLAGVGNEQFF. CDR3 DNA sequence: TGTGCCAGCAGCTTTCTAGCGGGAGTGGGGAATGAGCAGTTCTTC.

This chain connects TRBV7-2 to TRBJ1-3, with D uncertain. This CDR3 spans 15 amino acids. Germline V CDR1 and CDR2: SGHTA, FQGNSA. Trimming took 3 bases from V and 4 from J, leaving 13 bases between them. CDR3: CASSLRTFQGNTIYF. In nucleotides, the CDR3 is TGTGCCAGCAGCTTGCGTACCTTCCAGGGAAACACCATATATTTT.

CDR3 loop: CASSYSGGGNTIYF. The DNA of the CDR3 is TGTGCCAGCAGTTACTCTGGGGGTGGAAACACCATATATTTT. V gene TRBV6-5 combines with J gene TRBJ1-3; D may be TRBD1 (5 bases). Germline V gives CDR1 MNHEY, CDR2 SVGAGI. Trimming took off 0 bases at V and 3 bases at J, with 6 bases between the two ends. The CDR3 totals 14 residues.

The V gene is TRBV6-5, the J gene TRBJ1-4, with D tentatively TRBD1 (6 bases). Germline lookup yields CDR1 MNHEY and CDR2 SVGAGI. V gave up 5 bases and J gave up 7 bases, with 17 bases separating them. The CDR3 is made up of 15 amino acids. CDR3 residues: CASSRLTGFAEKLFF. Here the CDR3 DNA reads TGTGCCAGCAGTCGACTCACAGGGTTCGCTGAAAAACTGTTTTTT.

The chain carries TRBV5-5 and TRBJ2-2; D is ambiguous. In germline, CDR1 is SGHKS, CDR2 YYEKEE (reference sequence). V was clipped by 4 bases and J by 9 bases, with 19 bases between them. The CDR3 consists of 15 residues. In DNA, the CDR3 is TGTGCCAGCAGCCCCCATTTTTCGCTTTCCCGGGAGCTGTTTTTT. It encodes CASSPHFSLSRELFF.

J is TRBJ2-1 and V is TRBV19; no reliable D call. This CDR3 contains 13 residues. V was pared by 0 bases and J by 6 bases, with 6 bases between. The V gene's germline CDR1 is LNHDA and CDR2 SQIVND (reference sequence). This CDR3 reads CASSIESRNEQFF. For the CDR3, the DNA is TGTGCCAGTAGTATAGAGAGCCGCAATGAGCAGTTCTTC.

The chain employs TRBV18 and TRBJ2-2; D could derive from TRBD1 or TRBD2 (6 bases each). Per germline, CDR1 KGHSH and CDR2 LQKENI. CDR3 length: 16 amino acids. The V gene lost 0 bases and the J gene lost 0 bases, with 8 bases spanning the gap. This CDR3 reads CASSPPEGANTGELFF. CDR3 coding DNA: TGTGCCAGCTCACCACCGGAGGGGGCGAACACCGGGGAGCTGTTTTTT.

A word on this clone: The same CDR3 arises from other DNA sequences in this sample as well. The CDR3 protein is CASSGSSYNEQFF. In DNA form, the CDR3 reads TGCGCCAGCAGCGGGAGTTCCTACAATGAGCAGTTCTTC. The chain combines TRBV5-1 with TRBJ2-1; D possibly corresponds to TRBD2 (5 bases). The V end was cut by 4 bases, the J end by 1 base, with 6 bases between. The CDR3 length is 13 residues. From germline, CDR1 is SGHRS and CDR2 YFSETQ.

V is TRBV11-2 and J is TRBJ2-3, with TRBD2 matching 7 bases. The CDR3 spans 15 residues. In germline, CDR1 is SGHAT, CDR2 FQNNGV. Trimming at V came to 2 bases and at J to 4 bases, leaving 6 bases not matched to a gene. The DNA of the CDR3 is TGTGCCAGCAGCTTAATCGGGAGCGGGGCAGATACGCAGTATTTT. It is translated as CASSLIGSGADTQYF. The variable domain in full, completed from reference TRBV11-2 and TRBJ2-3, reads EAGVAQSPRYKIIEKRQSVAFWCNPISGHATLYWYQQILGQGPKLLIQFQNNGVVDDSQLPKDRFSAERLKGVDSTLKIQPAKLEDSAVYLCASSLIGSGADTQYFGPGTRLTVL.